This T cell receptor (beta chain) was found in a study of T cells expressing NK-cell markers. The CDR3 loop spans 15 amino acids. Per germline, CDR1 MGHRA and CDR2 YSYEKL. TCRdb reprocessed the 5' RACE reads and keeps a single row for each CDR3 protein, giving no DNA. The sample yields under 600,000 distinct CDR3 sequences, of which the top ten take up 1.4%. The TCR originated in a woman aged 45-65 years in good health. The rearrangement uses TRBV4-1 and TRBJ2-1; absent DNA, TCRdb's TRBD2 call cannot be checked. The sample consisted of blood T cells: a sorted CD56 or NKG2C T cell subset, CD4+ or CD8+ T cells, or bulk PBMC T cells (not recorded which). CDR3 amino acids: CASSQPTRLNNEQFF.